The next 20 T cell receptor beta chains were all read from a single sample in a study of shared clonotypes between healthy human individuals. The protocol was immunoSEQ multiplex PCR, while the TCRdb copy is restricted to in-frame clones and leaves out a portion. The profile shows approximately 100,000 clones, about 71% of them singletons. The sequenced material came from memory CD8+ T cells sorted from blood. Stated subset: CD45RO+ cells pooled with CCR7-negative TemRA cells. The receptor set was obtained from a woman aged 30 to 39 in good health.

The chain combines TRBV5-4 with TRBJ2-5; D may be TRBD2 (6 bases). CDR1 is SGHNT and CDR2 is YYREEE in the germline V gene (reference sequence). Trimming shortened V by 3 bases and J by 3 bases, and 9 bases separated the two germline ends. There are 13 residues in the CDR3. CDR3 sequence: CASSSVAEETQYF. The CDR3 DNA follows: TGTGCCAGCAGCTCCGTAGCGGAAGAGACCCAGTACTTC.

This chain links TRBV15 with TRBJ2-1; 7 bases are a match to TRBD2. Looked up from germline, CDR1 is LNHNV and CDR2 is YYDKDF (reference sequence). After removal of 2 bases from V and 3 bases from J, the junction contained 7 bases not matched to a gene. CDR3 length equals 16 residues. CDR3 protein: CATSRIGGRSYNEQFF. The CDR3 DNA reads as TGTGCCACCAGCAGAATCGGGGGGAGGAGCTACAATGAGCAGTTCTTC.

The J gene is TRBJ2-7, the V gene TRBV19, with 11 bases aligning to TRBD1. With V trimmed by 6 bases and J by 3 bases, 4 bases remained unmatched. Germline V gives CDR1 LNHDA, CDR2 SQIVND (reference sequence). The CDR3 has 14 residues. CDR3 coding DNA: TGTGCCAGTAGCCCGGGACAGGGGGACTACGAGCAGTACTTC. Translated: CASSPGQGDYEQYF.

This rearrangement joins TRBV11-2 to TRBJ2-1; TRBD1 aligns across 7 bases. J lost 6 bases, V lost 5 bases, and 10 bases had no gene match. There are 15 residues in the CDR3. Germline values: CDR1 SGHAT, CDR2 FQNNGV. The CDR3: CASSPRQGPTNEQFF. Written as DNA, the CDR3 is TGTGCCAGCAGCCCGAGACAGGGTCCGACCAATGAGCAGTTCTTC.

This sequence joins TRBV18 and TRBJ1-2, with TRBD1 identical over 8 bases. Germline CDR1 and CDR2: KGHSH and LQKENI. Trimming cost V 3 bases and J 0 bases; bases outside gene matches: 0. The CDR3 sequence is 14 residues long. DNA of the CDR3: TGTGCCAGCTCACCGGGACAGGCTAACTATGGCTACACCTTC. It codes for CASSPGQANYGYTF.

V is TRBV18 and J is TRBJ2-1; D possibly matches TRBD1 or TRBD2 (5 bases each). The CDR3 covers 16 residues. In germline, CDR1 is KGHSH, CDR2 LQKENI. The ends were cut back, 5 bases at V and 7 bases at J, with 21 bases in the middle. CDR3 sequence reads: CASSDDKGTLGNEQFF. Here the CDR3 DNA reads TGTGCCAGCTCAGACGACAAAGGGACCTTGGGGAATGAGCAGTTCTTC. The whole variable domain, filled in from reference TRBV18 and TRBJ2-1, reads NAGVMQNPRHLVRRRGQEARLRCSPMKGHSHVYWYRQLPEEGLKFMVYLQKENIIDESGMPKERFSAEFPKEGPSILRIQQVVRGDSAAYFCASSDDKGTLGNEQFFGPGTRLTVL.

As to this clone: A far larger clone lies a single base away; this is likely a read error. The chain recombines TRBV29-1 with TRBJ2-7; 13 nucleotides align to TRBD2. V shed 6 bases and J 7 bases; nucleotides not matched to a gene: 12. The length of the CDR3 is 15 residues. Germline CDR1 SQVTM, CDR2 ANQGSEA. The CDR3 spells CSVTGFGLAGDEQYF. The DNA of the CDR3 is TGCAGCGTCACGGGTTTTGGACTAGCGGGAGATGAGCAGTACTTC.

Judged by abundance, this clone is medium-sized. The V gene is TRBV25-1, the J gene TRBJ1-4; 9 bases are a match to TRBD1. Losses at the gene ends were 6 bases for V and 8 bases for J; bases not matched to a gene: 7. This CDR3 has 14 residues. The germline CDR1 and CDR2 sequences are MGHDK and SYGVNS. As DNA, the CDR3 is TGTGCCAGCAGCCCGGGACAGGGAAGGGAAAAACTGTTTTTT. Translating gives CASSPGQGREKLFF.

In this sample, this clone turned up many times. DNA of the CDR3: TGCAGCGTGGGGGGGTTTGACCAAGAGACCCAGTACTTC. It yields the protein CSVGGFDQETQYF. This rearrangement joins TRBV29-1 to TRBJ2-5, with 7 positions matching TRBD2. J lost 0 bases, V lost 6 bases, and 4 bases had no gene match. The CDR3 has 13 amino acids. Germline V CDR1 and CDR2: SQVTM, ANQGSEA.

The chain employs TRBV6-6 and TRBJ1-1; D is unresolved. The CDR3 spans 14 residues. From germline, CDR1 is MNHNY and CDR2 SVGAGI (reference sequence). With 3 bases removed from V and 0 bases from J, the gap between germline ends came to 8 bases. The DNA for the CDR3 is TGTGCCAGCAGTTATTCGAATTTGAACACTGAAGCTTTCTTT. Its protein is CASSYSNLNTEAFF.

V and J are TRBV28 and TRBJ2-5; 11 bases line up with TRBD2. Near its end, the DNA agrees better with TRBJ2-7, so the J call may be wrong. The germline V gene encodes CDR1 MDHEN and CDR2 SYDVKM. The CDR3 runs to 17 residues. In nucleotides, the CDR3 is TGTGCCAGCAGTTTCCTAGCGGGAGGCGGCCTCGGGGTCGAGCAGTACTTC. It codes for CASSFLAGGGLGVEQYF.

The rearrangement uses TRBV6-5 and TRBJ2-1; D call uncertain. The CDR3 is made up of 15 amino acids. The V gene's germline CDR1 is MNHEY and CDR2 SVGAGI. Trimming removed 0 bases from V and 7 bases from J, with 13 bases in between. This CDR3 is CASSYSERPENEQFF. The CDR3 DNA sequence: TGTGCCAGCAGTTACTCGGAACGTCCGGAAAATGAGCAGTTCTTC.

For this clone: This likely traces to a read error, being one base from a far larger clone. V gene TRBV25-1 combines with J gene TRBJ2-2, with D perhaps given as TRBD1 or TRBD2 (5 bases each). CDR1 is MGHDK, CDR2 SYGVNS, per germline. The CDR3 covers 14 residues. The CDR3 DNA follows: TGTGCCAGCAGGTGGGACGGAGAGGCCGGGAAGCTGTTTTTT. Its protein is CASRWDGEAGKLFF.

This clone turned up a few times. V and J are TRBV11-2 and TRBJ1-3; no clear D. This CDR3 spans 14 amino acids. CDR1 and CDR2 (germline): SGHAT, FQNNGV. Trimming took 5 bases from V and 3 from J, leaving 11 bases between them. CDR3 sequence reads: CASSPGLYGNTIYF. The DNA of the CDR3 is TGTGCCAGCAGCCCCGGCCTTTATGGAAACACCATATATTTT.

The chain is built from TRBV4-1 and TRBJ2-1; the D is unclear. The CDR3 contains 14 residues. V was shortened by 1 base and J by 6 bases, with 10 bases between the two germline ends. Germline V lookup: CDR1 MGHRA, CDR2 YSYEKL. The CDR3 is CASSQGPPPNEQFF. The CDR3 DNA reads as TGCGCCAGCAGCCAAGGTCCCCCCCCCAATGAGCAGTTCTTC.

This clone came up many times. The J gene is TRBJ2-3, the V gene TRBV25-1; no firm D call. This CDR3 has 16 amino acids. V was shortened by 3 bases and J by 4 bases, with 17 bases between the two germline ends. Germline V CDR1 and CDR2: MGHDK, SYGVNS. The CDR3 coding sequence is TGTGCCAGCAGTGATTCCCTCTCTCCCCACCCAGATACGCAGTATTTT. Protein product: CASSDSLSPHPDTQYF.

This clone has just one count. The genes are TRBV6-1 and TRBJ1-5; no reliable D call. Trimming pared 10 bases from V and 2 bases from J, leaving 18 bases between. Germline V gene data show CDR1 as MNHNS and CDR2 as SASEGT. This CDR3 comprises 15 residues. The CDR3 region has the DNA TGTGCCATCGAGGGCTCCCCGGACGGCAATCAGCCCCAGCATTTT. Its protein is CAIEGSPDGNQPQHF.

The V gene is TRBV6-1, the J gene TRBJ2-5; D not certain. Germline loops: CDR1 MNHNS, CDR2 SASEGT. This CDR3 contains 13 residues. The V and J ends lost 7 bases and 3 bases respectively, with 12 bases between them. The CDR3 nucleotides are TGTGCCAGCAACCGAGTTCAGGAAGAGACCCAGTACTTC. Its protein product is CASNRVQEETQYF.

The rearrangement uses TRBV2 and TRBJ2-3, with 9 bases matching TRBD1. Looked up from germline, CDR1 is SNHLY and CDR2 is FYNNEI. This CDR3 comprises 15 residues. The junction had 6 bases not matched to a gene; V was cut back by 6 bases and J by 2 bases. DNA for the CDR3: TGTGCCAGCAGGGAGGGACAGGGTTTCACAGATACGCAGTATTTT. Residues: CASREGQGFTDTQYF.

This clone was detected only once. V gene TRBV27 combines with J gene TRBJ2-7; 8 bases fit TRBD2. The CDR3 loop spans 15 amino acids. Germline loops: CDR1 MNHEY, CDR2 SMNVEV (reference sequence). The junction had 10 bases not matched to a gene; V was cut back by 6 bases and J by 3 bases. CDR3 loop: CASSKRREECYEQYF. CDR3 sequence (DNA): TGTGCCAGCAGCAAGCGGCGGGAGGAATGCTACGAGCAGTACTTC.